Listed here is a single T cell receptor beta chain. Its target is unknown. The sample is drawn from a study of T cell responses to AZD1222 COVID-19 vaccine. Study in general: Pooled in the analysis were second doses at about 4 or about 12 weeks. Study-wide results and limits: Reportedly, nearly half of unique spike TCRs recognized epitopes outside B.1.351/B.1.1.7 mutations. Among the donors, most were white British and more were female, and clonal diversity was possibly underestimated. Sampling captured repertoires only after the peak T cell response.

Sequenced by immunoSEQ multiplex PCR; TCRdb stores in-frame clones only, minus some. This sample has about 160,000 clones, with about nine tenths found just once. Germline-derived CDR1 and CDR2 are SGHTA and FQGNSA. V lost 2 bases, J lost 0 bases, and 7 bases lay in between. CDR3 length: 14 amino acids. This chain uses TRBV7-2 with TRBJ1-1; D gene uncertain. This clonotype was obtained from an adult in good health. Sequencing was performed on peripheral blood, taken on day 0 of AZD1222 vaccination. CDR3 coding DNA: TGTGCCAGCAGCTTACGATCTCTGAACACTGAAGCTTTCTTT. Encoded protein: CASSLRSLNTEAFF.